This T cell receptor beta chain is drawn from a study of OX40 agonist ivuxolimab in advanced cancers. Germline V gives CDR1 LNHDA, CDR2 SQIVND (reference sequence). V lost 3 bases and J lost 0, with 8 bases in between. The CDR3 spans 14 residues. Clones were read by immunoSEQ multiplex PCR, and TCRdb kept only the in-frame ones, dropping some. The sample contains 77,000 or so clones, about 90% of which appear only once. This TCR came from an adult with an advanced solid tumor such as melanoma, head and neck, liver or kidney cancer. The material sequenced was CD4+ or CD8+ T cells sorted from blood, taken in a trial of the OX40 agonist ivuxolimab. The chain uses TRBV19 and TRBJ1-1, with no clear D. CDR3 residues: CASSMSPMNTEAFF. The CDR3 DNA sequence: TGTGCCAGTAGTATGTCACCGATGAACACTGAAGCTTTCTTT.